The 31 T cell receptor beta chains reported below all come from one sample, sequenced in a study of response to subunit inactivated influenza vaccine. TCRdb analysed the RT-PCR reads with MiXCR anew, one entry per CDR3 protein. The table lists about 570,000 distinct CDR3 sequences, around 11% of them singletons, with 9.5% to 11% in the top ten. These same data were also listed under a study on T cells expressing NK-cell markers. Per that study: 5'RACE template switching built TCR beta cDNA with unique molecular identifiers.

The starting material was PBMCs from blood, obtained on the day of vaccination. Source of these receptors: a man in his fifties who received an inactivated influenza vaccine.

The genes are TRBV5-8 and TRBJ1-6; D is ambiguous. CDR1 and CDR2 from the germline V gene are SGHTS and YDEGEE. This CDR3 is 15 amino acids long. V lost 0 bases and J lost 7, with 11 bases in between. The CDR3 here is CASSLEGRRNSPLHF. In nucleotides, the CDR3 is TGTGCCAGCAGCTTGGAGGGCAGGCGGAATTCACCCCTCCACTTT.

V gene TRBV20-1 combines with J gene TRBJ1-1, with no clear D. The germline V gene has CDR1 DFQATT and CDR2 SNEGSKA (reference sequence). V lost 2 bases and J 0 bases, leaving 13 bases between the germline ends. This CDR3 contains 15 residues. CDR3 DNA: TGCAGTGCTAGACCCGTTTCCCGCATGAACACTGAAGCTTTCTTT. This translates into CSARPVSRMNTEAFF.

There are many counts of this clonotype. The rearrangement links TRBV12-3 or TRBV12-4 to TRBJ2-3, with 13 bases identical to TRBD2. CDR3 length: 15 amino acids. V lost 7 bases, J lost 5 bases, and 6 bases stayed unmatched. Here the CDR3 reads CASKLAGGLRDTQYF. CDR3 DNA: TGTGCCAGCAAACTAGCGGGGGGGCTGAGAGATACGCAGTATTTT.

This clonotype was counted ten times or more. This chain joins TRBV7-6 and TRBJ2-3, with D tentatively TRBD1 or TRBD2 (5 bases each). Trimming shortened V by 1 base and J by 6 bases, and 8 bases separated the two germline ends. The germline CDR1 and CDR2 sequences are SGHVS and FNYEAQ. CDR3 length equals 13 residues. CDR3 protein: CASSLVGVDTQYF. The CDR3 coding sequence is TGTGCCAGCAGCTTAGTGGGGGTGGATACGCAGTATTTT.

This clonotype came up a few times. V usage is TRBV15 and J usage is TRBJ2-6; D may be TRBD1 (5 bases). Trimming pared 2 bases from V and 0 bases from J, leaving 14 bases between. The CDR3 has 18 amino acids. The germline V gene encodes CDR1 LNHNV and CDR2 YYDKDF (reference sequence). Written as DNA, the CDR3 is TGTGCCACCAGCAGACAGGGCGGAGTCTACTCTGGGGCCAACGTCCTGACTTTC. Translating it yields CATSRQGGVYSGANVLTF.

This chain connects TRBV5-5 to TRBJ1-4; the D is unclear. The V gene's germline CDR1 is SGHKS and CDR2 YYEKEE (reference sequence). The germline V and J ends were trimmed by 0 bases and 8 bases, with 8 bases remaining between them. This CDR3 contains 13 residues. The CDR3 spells CASSLVQSEKLFF. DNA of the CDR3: TGTGCCAGCAGCTTGGTCCAGTCGGAAAAACTGTTTTTT.

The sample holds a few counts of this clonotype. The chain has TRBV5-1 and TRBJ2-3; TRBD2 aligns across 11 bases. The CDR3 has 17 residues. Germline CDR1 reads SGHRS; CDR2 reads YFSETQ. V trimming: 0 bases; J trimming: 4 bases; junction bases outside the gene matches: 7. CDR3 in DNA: TGCGCCAGCAGCTTGGGATGGCTAGCGGGAGGTCCAGATACGCAGTATTTT. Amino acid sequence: CASSLGWLAGGPDTQYF.

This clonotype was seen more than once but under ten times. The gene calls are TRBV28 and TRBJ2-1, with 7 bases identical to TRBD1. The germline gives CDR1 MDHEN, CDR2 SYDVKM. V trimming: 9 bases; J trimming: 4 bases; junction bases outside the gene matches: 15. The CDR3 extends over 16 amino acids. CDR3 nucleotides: TGTGCCAGTTCCGCTGACCCAGGGGGAATATACAATGAGCAGTTCTTC. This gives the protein CASSADPGGIYNEQFF.

CDR3 coding DNA: TGCGCCAGCAGCCAAGATGGCAGCAACTATGGCTACACCTTC. Amino acids: CASSQDGSNYGYTF. This chain links TRBV4-3 with TRBJ1-2; D ambiguous. Germline loops: CDR1 LGHNA, CDR2 YSLEER. The ends were cut back, 0 bases at V and 2 bases at J, with 7 bases in the middle. The CDR3 runs to 14 residues.

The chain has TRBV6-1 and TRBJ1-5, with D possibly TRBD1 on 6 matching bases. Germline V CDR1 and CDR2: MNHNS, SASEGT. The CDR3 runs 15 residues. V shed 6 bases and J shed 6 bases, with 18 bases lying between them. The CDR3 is CASSHTREGGQPQHF. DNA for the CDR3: TGTGCCAGCAGCCACACCAGGGAAGGGGGTCAGCCCCAGCATTTT.

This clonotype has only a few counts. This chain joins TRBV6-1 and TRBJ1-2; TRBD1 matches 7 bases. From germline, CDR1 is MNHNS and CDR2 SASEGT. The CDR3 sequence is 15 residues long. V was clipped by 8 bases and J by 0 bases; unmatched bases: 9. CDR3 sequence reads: CASSRDSPSNYGYTF. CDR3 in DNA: TGTGCCAGCTCCCGGGACAGCCCATCTAACTATGGCTACACCTTC.

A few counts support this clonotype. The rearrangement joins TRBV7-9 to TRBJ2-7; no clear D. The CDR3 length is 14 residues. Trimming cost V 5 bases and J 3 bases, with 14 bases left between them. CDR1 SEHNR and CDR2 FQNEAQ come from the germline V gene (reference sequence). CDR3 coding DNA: TGTGCCAGCAGCCCAAGTAGTCCCCTCTACGAGCAGTACTTC. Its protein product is CASSPSSPLYEQYF. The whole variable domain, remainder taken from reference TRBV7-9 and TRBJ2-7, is DTGVSQNPRHKITKRGQNVTFRCDPISEHNRLYWYRQTLGQGPEFLTYFQNEAQLEKSRLLSDRFSAERPKGSFSTLEIQRTEQGDSAMYLCASSPSSPLYEQYFGPGTRLTVT.

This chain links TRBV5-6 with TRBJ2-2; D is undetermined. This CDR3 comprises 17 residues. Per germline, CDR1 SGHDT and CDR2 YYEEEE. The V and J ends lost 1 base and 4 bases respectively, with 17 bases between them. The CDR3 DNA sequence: TGTGCCAGCAGCTTGATGATGGACCGACGAACCACCGGGGAGCTGTTTTTT. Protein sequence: CASSLMMDRRTTGELFF.

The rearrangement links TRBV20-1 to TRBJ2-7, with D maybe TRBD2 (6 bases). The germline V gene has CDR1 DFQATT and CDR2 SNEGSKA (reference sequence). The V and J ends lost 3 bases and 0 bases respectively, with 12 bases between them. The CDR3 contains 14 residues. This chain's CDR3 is CSASITGASYEQYF. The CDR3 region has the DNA TGCAGTGCTAGTATAACGGGAGCCTCCTACGAGCAGTACTTC.

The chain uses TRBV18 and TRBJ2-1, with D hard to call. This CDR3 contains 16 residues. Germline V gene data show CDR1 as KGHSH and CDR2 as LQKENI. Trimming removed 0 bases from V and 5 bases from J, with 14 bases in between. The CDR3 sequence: CASSPPGPGRDNEQFF. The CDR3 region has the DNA TGTGCCAGCTCACCACCGGGCCCCGGCAGAGACAATGAGCAGTTCTTC.

The CDR3 DNA reads as TGTGCCAGCAGCGACCGGGACCTGAACTACGAGCAGTACTTC. As protein: CASSDRDLNYEQYF. The V gene is TRBV12-3 or TRBV12-4, the J gene TRBJ2-7; D could derive from TRBD1 or TRBD2 (5 bases each). Trimming pared 6 bases from V and 3 bases from J, leaving 15 bases between. This CDR3 has 14 amino acids.

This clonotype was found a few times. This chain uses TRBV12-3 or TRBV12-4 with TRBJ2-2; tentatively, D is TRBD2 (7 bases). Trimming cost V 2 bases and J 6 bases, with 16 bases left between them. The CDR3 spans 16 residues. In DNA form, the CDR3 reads TGTGCCAGCAGTTTACATTCGGGGGGCCTTCCCGGGGAGCTGTTTTTT. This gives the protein CASSLHSGGLPGELFF.

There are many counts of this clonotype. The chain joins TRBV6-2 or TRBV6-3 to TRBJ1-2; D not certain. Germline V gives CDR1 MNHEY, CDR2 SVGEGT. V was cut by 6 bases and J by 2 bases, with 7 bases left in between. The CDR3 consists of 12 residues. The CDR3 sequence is CASRRENYGYTF. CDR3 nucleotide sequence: TGTGCCAGCAGACGGGAGAACTATGGCTACACCTTC.

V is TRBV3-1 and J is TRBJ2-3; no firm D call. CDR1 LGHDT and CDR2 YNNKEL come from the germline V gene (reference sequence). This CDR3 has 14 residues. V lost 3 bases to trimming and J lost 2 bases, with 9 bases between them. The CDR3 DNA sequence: TGTGCCAGCAGCCACACTGCTAACACAGATACGCAGTATTTT. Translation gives CASSHTANTDTQYF.

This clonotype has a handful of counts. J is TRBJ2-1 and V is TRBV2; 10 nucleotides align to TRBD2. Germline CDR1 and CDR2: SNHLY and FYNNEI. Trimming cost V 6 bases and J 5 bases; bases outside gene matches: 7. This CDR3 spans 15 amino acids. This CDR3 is CASRRGLASDNEQFF. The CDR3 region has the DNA TGTGCCAGCAGGAGGGGACTAGCGTCTGACAATGAGCAGTTCTTC.

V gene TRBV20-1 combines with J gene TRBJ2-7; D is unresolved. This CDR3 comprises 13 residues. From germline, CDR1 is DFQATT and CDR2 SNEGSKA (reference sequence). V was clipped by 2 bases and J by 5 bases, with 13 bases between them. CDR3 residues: CSARQTVRDEQYF. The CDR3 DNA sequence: TGCAGTGCTAGACAGACGGTCCGGGACGAGCAGTACTTC.

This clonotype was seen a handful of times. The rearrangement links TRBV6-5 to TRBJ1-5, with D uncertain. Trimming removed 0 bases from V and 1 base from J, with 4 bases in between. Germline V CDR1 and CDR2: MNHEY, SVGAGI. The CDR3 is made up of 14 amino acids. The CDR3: CASSYSRSNQPQHF. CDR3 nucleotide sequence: TGTGCCAGCAGTTACTCGAGGAGCAATCAGCCCCAGCATTTT.

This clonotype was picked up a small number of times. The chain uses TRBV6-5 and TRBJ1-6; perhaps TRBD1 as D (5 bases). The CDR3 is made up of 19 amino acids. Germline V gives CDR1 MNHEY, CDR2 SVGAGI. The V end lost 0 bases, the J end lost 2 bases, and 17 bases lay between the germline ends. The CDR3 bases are TGTGCCAGCAGTTACTCCACACACCTCAGGGAGCCCTATAATTCACCCCTCCACTTT. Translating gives CASSYSTHLREPYNSPLHF.

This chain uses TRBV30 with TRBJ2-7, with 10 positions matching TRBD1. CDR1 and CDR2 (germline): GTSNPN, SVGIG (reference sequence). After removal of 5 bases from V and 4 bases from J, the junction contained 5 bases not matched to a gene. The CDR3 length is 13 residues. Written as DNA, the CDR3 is TGTGCCTGGGGACAGGGGGGACCATACGAGCAGTACTTC. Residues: CAWGQGGPYEQYF. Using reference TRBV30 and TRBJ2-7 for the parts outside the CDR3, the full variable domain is SQTIHQWPATLVQPVGSPLSLECTVEGTSNPNLYWYRQAAGRGLQLLFYSVGIGQISSEVPQNLSASRPQDRQFILSSKKLLLSDSGFYLCAWGQGGPYEQYFGPGTRLTVT.

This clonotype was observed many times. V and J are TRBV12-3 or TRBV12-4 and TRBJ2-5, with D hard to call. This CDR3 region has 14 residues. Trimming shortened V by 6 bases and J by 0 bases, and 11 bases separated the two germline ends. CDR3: CASSHAGDQETQYF. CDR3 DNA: TGTGCCAGCAGCCACGCTGGGGACCAAGAGACCCAGTACTTC.

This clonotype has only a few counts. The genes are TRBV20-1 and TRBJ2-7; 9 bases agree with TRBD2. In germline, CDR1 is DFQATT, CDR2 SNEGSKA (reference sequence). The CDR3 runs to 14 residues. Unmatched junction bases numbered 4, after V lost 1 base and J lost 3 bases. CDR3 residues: CSARGLAGLYEQYF. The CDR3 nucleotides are TGCAGTGCTAGAGGGCTAGCGGGACTCTACGAGCAGTACTTC.

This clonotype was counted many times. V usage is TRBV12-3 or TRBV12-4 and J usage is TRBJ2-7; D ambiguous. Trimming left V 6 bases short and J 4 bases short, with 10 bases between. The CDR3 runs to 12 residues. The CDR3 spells CASSLQSYEQYF. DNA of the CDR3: TGTGCCAGCAGCCTGCAGAGTTACGAGCAGTACTTC.

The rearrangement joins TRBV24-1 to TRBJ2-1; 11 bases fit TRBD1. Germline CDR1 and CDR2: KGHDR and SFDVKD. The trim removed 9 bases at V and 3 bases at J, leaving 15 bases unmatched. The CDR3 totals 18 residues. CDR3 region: CATARAGQGDPYYNEQFF. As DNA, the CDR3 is TGTGCCACCGCCAGAGCGGGACAGGGGGATCCCTACTACAATGAGCAGTTCTTC.

The CDR3 here is CATSRDRVETQYF. The CDR3 nucleotides read TGTGCCACCAGCAGAGACAGGGTGGAGACCCAGTACTTC. This chain joins TRBV15 and TRBJ2-5, with D tentatively TRBD1 (5 bases). V dropped 0 bases and J dropped 5 bases, with 7 bases sitting between them. Germline V gene lookup returns CDR1 LNHNV and CDR2 YYDKDF (reference sequence). This CDR3 contains 13 residues.

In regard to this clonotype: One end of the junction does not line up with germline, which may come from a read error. CDR3 region: CASSLAIWDSRVF. The CDR3 DNA is TGTGCCAGCAGCTTAGCGATTTGGGACAGCCGAGTATTT. The chain links TRBV7-2 to TRBJ1-1; TRBD1 matches at 7 bases. The germline V gene encodes CDR1 SGHTA and CDR2 FQGNSA. The CDR3 is made up of 13 amino acids.

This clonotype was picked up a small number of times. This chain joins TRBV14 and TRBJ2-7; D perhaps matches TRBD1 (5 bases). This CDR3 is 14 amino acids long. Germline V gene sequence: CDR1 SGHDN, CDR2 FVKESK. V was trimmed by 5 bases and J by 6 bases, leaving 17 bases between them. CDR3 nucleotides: TGTGCCAGCAGCAAAAAGGGGATGGTGGGCGAGCAGTACTTC. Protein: CASSKKGMVGEQYF.